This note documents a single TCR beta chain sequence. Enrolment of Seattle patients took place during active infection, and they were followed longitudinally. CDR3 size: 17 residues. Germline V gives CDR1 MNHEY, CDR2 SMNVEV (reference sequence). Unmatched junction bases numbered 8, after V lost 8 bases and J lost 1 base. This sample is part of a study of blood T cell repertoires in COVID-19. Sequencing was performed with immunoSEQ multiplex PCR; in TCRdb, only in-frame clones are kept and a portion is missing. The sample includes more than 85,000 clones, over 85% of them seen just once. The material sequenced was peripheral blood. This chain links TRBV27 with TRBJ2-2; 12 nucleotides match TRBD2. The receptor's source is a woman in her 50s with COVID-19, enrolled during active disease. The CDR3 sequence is CASPGGLAGMNTGELFF. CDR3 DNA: TGTGCCAGCCCCGGAGGACTAGCGGGGATGAACACCGGGGAGCTGTTTTTT.